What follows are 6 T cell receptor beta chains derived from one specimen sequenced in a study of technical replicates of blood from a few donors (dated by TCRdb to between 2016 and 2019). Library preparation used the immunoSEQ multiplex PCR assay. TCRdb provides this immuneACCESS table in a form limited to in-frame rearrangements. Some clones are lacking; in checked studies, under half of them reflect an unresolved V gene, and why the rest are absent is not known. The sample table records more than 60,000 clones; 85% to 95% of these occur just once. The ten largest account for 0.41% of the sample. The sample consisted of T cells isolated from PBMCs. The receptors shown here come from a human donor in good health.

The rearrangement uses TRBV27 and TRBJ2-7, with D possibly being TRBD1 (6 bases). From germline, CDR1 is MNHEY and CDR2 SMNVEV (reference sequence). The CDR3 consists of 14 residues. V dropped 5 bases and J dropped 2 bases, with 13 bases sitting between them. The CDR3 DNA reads TGTGCCAGCAGTCCTAGGGGGATCGCCTACGAGCAGTACTTC. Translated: CASSPRGIAYEQYF.

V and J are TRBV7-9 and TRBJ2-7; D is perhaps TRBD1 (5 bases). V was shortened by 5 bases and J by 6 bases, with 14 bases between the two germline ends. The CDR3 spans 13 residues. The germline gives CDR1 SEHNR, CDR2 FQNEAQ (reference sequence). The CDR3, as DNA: TGTGCCAGCAGCGTGACAGCAGAGTCCGAGCAGTACTTC. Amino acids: CASSVTAESEQYF.

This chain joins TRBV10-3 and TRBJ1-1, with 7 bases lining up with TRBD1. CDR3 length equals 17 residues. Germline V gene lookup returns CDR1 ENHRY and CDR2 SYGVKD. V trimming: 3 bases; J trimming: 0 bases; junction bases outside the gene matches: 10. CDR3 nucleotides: TGTGCCATCAGTGACCTAGGGTTAGGGGGCTTGAACACTGAAGCTTTCTTT. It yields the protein CAISDLGLGGLNTEAFF.

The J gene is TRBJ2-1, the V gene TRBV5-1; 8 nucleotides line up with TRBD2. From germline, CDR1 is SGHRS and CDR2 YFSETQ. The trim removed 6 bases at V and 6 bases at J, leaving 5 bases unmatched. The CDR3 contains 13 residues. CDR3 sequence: CASTIAGLNEQFF. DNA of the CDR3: TGCGCCAGCACTATAGCGGGACTCAATGAGCAGTTCTTC. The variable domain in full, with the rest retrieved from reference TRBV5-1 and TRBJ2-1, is KAGVTQTPRYLIKTRGQQVTLSCSPISGHRSVSWYQQTPGQGLQFLFEYFSETQRNKGNFPGRFSGRQFSNSRSEMNVSTLELGDSALYLCASTIAGLNEQFFGPGTRLTVL.

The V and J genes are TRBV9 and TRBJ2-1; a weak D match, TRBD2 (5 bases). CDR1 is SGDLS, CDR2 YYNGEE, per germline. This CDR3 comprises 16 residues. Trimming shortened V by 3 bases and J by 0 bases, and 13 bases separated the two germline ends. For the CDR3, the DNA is TGTGCCAGCAGCGCAAGTCCGGGGAGCTCCTACAATGAGCAGTTCTTC. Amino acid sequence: CASSASPGSSYNEQFF.

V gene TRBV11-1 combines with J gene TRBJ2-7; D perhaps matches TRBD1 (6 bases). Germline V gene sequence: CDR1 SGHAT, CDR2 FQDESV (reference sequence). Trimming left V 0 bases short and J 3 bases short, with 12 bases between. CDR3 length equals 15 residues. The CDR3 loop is CASSLARDTRYEQYF. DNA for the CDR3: TGTGCCAGCAGCTTAGCCCGGGACACCCGCTACGAGCAGTACTTC.